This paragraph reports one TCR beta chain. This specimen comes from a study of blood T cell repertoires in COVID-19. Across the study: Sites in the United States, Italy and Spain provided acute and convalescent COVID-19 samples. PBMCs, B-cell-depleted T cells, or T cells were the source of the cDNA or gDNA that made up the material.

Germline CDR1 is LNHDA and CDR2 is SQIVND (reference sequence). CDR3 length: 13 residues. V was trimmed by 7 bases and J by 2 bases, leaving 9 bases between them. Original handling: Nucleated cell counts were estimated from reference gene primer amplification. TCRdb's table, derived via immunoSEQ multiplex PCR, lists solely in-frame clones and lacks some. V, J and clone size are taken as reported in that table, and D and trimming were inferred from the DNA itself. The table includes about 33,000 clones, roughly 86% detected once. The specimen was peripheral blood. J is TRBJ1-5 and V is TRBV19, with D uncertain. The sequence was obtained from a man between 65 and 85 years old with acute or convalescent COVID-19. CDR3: CASTLQGNQPQHF. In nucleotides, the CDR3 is TGTGCCAGTACCCTCCAGGGCAATCAGCCCCAGCATTTT.